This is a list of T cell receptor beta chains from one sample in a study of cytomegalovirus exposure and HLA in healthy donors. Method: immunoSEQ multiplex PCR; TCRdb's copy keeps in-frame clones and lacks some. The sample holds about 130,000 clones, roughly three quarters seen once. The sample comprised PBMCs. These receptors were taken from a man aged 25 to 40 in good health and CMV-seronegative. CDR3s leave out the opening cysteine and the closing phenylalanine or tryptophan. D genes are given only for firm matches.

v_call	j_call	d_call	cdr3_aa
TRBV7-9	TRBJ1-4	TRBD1	ASSLLGDRDEKLF
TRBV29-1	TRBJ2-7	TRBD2	SVAGGLGDEQY
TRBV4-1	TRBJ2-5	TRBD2	ASSQGLAGETQY
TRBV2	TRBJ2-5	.	ASSEIAVTGVETQY
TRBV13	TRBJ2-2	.	ASSYTSFSNTGELF
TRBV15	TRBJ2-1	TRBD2	ATSPSRGLAGGLSSYNEQF
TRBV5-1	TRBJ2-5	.	ASSIERQGGETQY
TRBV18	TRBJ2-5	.	ASSPHAVGRGENQETQY
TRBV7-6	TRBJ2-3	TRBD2	ASSLGTSGADTQY
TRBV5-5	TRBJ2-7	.	ASSLGIAYEQY
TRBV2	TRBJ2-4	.	ASTPVGVLAKNIQY
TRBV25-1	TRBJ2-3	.	ASSESYTDTQY
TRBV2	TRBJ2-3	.	ASSEVGSDADTQY
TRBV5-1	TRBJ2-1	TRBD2	ASSLRTSGRGSTNEQF
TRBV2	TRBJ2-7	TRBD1	ASSDIEDRVGSEQY
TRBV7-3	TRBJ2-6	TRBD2	ASSLRGGRASGANVLT
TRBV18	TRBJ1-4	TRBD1	ASSPRGQTNEKLF
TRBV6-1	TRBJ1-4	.	ASSELKGSSEKLF
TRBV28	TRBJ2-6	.	ASSPGKAGANVLT
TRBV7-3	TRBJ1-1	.	ASSFGGLSEAF
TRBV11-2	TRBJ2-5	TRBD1	ASSSYTVRSGGKRTQY
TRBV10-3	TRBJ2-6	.	AISESGSGANVLT
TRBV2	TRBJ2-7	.	ASSRMVARSGEQY
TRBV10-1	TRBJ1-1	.	ATSRSLRDTAF
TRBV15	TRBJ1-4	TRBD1	ATSRGKTGSNEKLF
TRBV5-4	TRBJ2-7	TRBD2	ASSSGLAGAYEQY
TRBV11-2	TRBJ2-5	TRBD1	ASSLNRGEETQY
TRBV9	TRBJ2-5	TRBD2	ASSVAGGPQETQY
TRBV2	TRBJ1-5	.	ASSDGRDYNQPQH
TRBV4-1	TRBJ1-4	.	ASSQWQREKLF
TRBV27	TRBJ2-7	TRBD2	ALGRERKSGEQY
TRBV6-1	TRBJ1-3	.	ASRNSGNTIY
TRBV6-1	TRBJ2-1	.	ASSKMVEGGNEQF
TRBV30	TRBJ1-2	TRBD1	AWSAGTGGSQYGYT
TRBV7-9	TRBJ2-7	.	ASTAGPEREQY
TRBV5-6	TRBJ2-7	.	ASSLAGGAFEQY
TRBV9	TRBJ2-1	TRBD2	ASSVRGTSGSNEQF
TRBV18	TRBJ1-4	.	ASSPRSRVEEKLF
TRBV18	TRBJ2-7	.	ASSPQSSYEQY
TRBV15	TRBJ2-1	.	ATSGTQGGYNEQF
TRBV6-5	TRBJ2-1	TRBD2	ASSKGLGRNEQF
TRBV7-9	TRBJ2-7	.	ASSLVLGEGGTAYEQY
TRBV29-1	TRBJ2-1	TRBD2	SVASGRSDYNEQF
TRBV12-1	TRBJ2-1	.	ASSFTTLTGQTYNEQF
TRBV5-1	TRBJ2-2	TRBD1	ATGTGDTGELF